The 10 T cell receptor beta chains given below trace back to one sample, sequenced in a study of radiation and T cells in renal cell carcinoma. Using immunoSEQ multiplex PCR, the repertoire was profiled, and TCRdb retains in-frame clones only, with some absent. The repertoire holds around 180,000 clones, with about 88% as singletons. Time point meaning: blood 4 weeks post-SBRT, at nephrectomy. Indicated treatment: 15 Gy SBRT to primary tumor, nephrectomy 4 weeks later. The material sequenced was blood, taken from a patient whose treatment included radiotherapy and nephrectomy. Receptor source: a woman between 45 and 60 years old with renal cell carcinoma.

The chain joins TRBV9 to TRBJ1-6; D is unresolved. Trimming removed 4 bases from V and 8 bases from J, with 13 bases in between. The germline CDR1 and CDR2 sequences are SGDLS and YYNGEE. The CDR3 extends over 14 amino acids. CDR3: CASSIRVSDSPLHF. The CDR3 region has the DNA TGTGCCAGCAGCATCCGGGTTTCGGATTCACCCCTCCACTTT.

The V and J genes are TRBV19 and TRBJ2-7, with a possible D match to TRBD1 (6 bases). Germline V gene data show CDR1 as LNHDA and CDR2 as SQIVND (reference sequence). The CDR3 runs to 13 residues. V was pared by 5 bases and J by 5 bases, with 13 bases between. CDR3: CASSATGIHEQYF. CDR3 DNA: TGTGCCAGTAGTGCCACAGGGATCCACGAGCAGTACTTC.

A remark on this clone: At one end the junction does not follow the germline gene, possibly because of a read error. CDR3: CASSLGNQETQYF. Written as DNA, the CDR3 is TGTGCTAGCAGCTTAGGAAACCAAGAGACCCAGTACTTC. The chain employs TRBV7-7 and TRBJ2-5; no definite D call. Per germline, CDR1 SSHAT and CDR2 FNYEAQ (reference sequence). The CDR3 extends over 13 amino acids.

The V gene is TRBV13, the J gene TRBJ2-7; the match to TRBD1 covers 9 bases. V was clipped by 1 base and J by 6 bases; unmatched bases: 4. The CDR3 has 14 amino acids. Germline CDR1 reads PRHDT; CDR2 reads FYEKMQ (reference sequence). The CDR3 sequence is CASSLVVTGGEQYF. DNA of the CDR3: TGTGCCAGCAGCTTAGTAGTGACAGGGGGCGAGCAGTACTTC.

The chain is built from TRBV19 and TRBJ1-5; a weak D match, TRBD1 (5 bases). CDR3 length: 16 amino acids. Trimming left V 2 bases short and J 9 bases short, with 20 bases between. Germline V CDR1 and CDR2: LNHDA, SQIVND (reference sequence). CDR3 DNA: TGTGCCAGTAGTATATCCGGGAACGAGGGTGGGGGGCCCCAGCATTTT. Its translation is CASSISGNEGGGPQHF.

The V call is TRBV27, the J call TRBJ1-2; 10 nucleotides line up with TRBD1. The germline CDR1 and CDR2 sequences are MNHEY and SMNVEV (reference sequence). Unmatched junction bases numbered 8, after V lost 3 bases and J lost 7 bases. The CDR3 contains 15 residues. This chain's CDR3 is CASSFQGQGLGGYTF. The CDR3 bases are TGTGCCAGCAGTTTCCAGGGACAGGGGTTAGGTGGCTACACCTTC.

The rearrangement uses TRBV30 and TRBJ1-5; D is undetermined. The V gene's germline CDR1 is GTSNPN and CDR2 SVGIG (reference sequence). This CDR3 is 13 amino acids long. Trimming took off 3 bases at V and 5 bases at J, with 11 bases between the two ends. CDR3 amino acids: CAWSARSYQPQHF. The CDR3 DNA reads as TGTGCCTGGAGCGCCCGAAGTTATCAGCCCCAGCATTTT. The complete variable domain, with remaining parts taken from reference TRBV30 and TRBJ1-5, reads SQTIHQWPATLVQPVGSPLSLECTVEGTSNPNLYWYRQAAGRGLQLLFYSVGIGQISSEVPQNLSASRPQDRQFILSSKKLLLSDSGFYLCAWSARSYQPQHFGDGTRLSIL.

V gene TRBV6-6 combines with J gene TRBJ2-2; D is possibly TRBD1 or TRBD2 (5 bases each). Looked up from germline, CDR1 is MNHNY and CDR2 is SVGAGI (reference sequence). V was pared by 0 bases and J by 5 bases, with 10 bases between. The CDR3 is 15 residues long. CDR3 sequence: CASSYSGVGTGELFF. For the CDR3, the DNA is TGTGCCAGCAGTTACTCGGGGGTTGGGACCGGGGAGCTGTTTTTT.

This clone was observed a handful of times. CDR3 sequence: CASSSLTGTYEQYF. CDR3 nucleotides: TGTGCCAGTAGTTCCCTGACAGGGACCTACGAGCAGTACTTC. This chain connects TRBV19 to TRBJ2-7; 7 bases align to TRBD1. From germline, CDR1 is LNHDA and CDR2 SQIVND (reference sequence). The CDR3 sequence is 14 residues long. V shed 5 bases, J shed 2 bases, and the junction held 6 bases outside the gene matches.

This chain joins TRBV6-5 and TRBJ2-5; a possible D gene is TRBD1 (5 bases). V dropped 0 bases and J dropped 5 bases, with 10 bases sitting between them. This CDR3 has 14 residues. Germline values: CDR1 MNHEY, CDR2 SVGAGI. CDR3 loop: CASSYSGRGETQYF. Here the CDR3 DNA reads TGTGCCAGCAGTTACTCGGGTAGGGGTGAGACCCAGTACTTC.